This T cell receptor beta chain was captured by sequencing in a study of CD8+CD57+ T cells in acquired aplastic anemia. Study results and limitations: Levels of CD8+ Simpson's diversity were not significantly distinct in patients versus controls. Found in both controls and patients were some 30 CD8+ CDR3 sequences.

With respect to this clonotype: What it binds is unknown.

The V and J ends lost 7 bases and 9 bases respectively, with 12 bases between them. Germline V gene data show CDR1 as MGHDK and CDR2 as SYGVNS. This CDR3 has 11 amino acids. Researchers used genomic DNA as the template to profile TCR beta VDJ and CDR3. TCRdb reprocessed the reads via MiXCR and lists one record per CDR3 protein. Altogether around 150,000 distinct CDR3 sequences are present, around 52% being singletons, with the ten largest covering 25% to 40%. Only patients with CD8+CD57+ cell expansion on flow cytometry were chosen for sequencing. Patients had not yet gotten any therapy when their blood was taken for sampling.

The origin of this receptor is a human donor with aplastic anemia. The material sequenced was sorted CD4+, CD8+, or CD8+CD57+ T cells (not recorded which) from PBMCs. The chain uses TRBV25-1 and TRBJ1-1; the D gene is possibly TRBD1 (5 bases). CDR3 in amino acids: CASMAGPQAFF. In DNA form, the CDR3 reads TGTGCCAGCATGGCAGGGCCACAAGCTTTCTTT.